This TCR beta chain is from a study of a mutant IDH1 vaccine in newly diagnosed glioma. Turning to the study itself: First vaccine doses came 4-6 weeks after radiotherapy alone, or with temozolomide cycles. Treated individuals were about 62% male and roughly 40% female, averaging about 42 years of age. Findings and caveats of the study: Pseudoprogression appears to have had no connection to changes in top peripheral T cell clonotypes.

As to time point: week 35, safety follow-up. With topical imiquimod, each dose of the vaccine consisted of 300 ug of mutant IDH1 20-mer peptide. Across weeks 1, 3, 5, 7, 11, 15, 19 and 23, patients received a vaccination each time, eight in all. The germline CDR1 and CDR2 sequences are ENHRY and SYGVKD. Between the trimmed V and J ends, which lost 6 bases and 1 base, there was a span of 9 bases. The CDR3 covers 14 residues. Sequencing used immunoSEQ multiplex PCR; TCRdb keeps in-frame clones, though not all of them. Seen here are fewer than 70,000 clones, more than 75% observed once, and the top ten hold 1.5% to 2.5%. Concerning this clone: What it binds is not known.

The source is a young man with glioma. The sequences come from PBMCs, collected from a glioma patient whose treatment included an IDH1 peptide vaccine. The chain employs TRBV10-3 and TRBJ2-2, with D perhaps matching TRBD1 (5 bases). The CDR3 sequence is CAIRGEMNTGELFF. For the CDR3, the DNA is TGTGCCATCAGAGGGGAAATGAACACCGGGGAGCTGTTTTTT.